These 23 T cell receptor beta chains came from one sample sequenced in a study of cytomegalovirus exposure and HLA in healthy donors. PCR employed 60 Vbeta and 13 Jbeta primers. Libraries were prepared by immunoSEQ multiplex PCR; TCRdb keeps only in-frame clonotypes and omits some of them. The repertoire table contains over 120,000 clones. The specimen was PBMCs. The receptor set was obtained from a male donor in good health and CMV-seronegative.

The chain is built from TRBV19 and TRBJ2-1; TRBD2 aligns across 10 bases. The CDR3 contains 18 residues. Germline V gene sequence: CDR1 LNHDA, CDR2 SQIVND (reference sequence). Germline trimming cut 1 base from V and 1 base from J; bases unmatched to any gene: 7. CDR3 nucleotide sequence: TGTGCCAGTAGTATAGTAGGGACTAGCGTTCTTTCCTACAATGAGCAGTTCTTC. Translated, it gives CASSIVGTSVLSYNEQFF.

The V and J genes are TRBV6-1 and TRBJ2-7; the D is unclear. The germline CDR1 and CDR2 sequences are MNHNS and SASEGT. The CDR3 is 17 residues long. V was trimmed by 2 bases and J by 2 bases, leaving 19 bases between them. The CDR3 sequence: CASSEWVVTQSPYEQYF. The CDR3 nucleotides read TGTGCCAGCAGTGAATGGGTGGTAACACAGAGTCCCTACGAGCAGTACTTC.

In DNA form, the CDR3 reads TGCGCCAGCAGCCAAGGCCTAGCGGGGGGGCAATCGTTACAGACCCAGTACTTC. This sequence encodes CASSQGLAGGQSLQTQYF. V gene TRBV4-3 combines with J gene TRBJ2-5; TRBD2 agrees at 12 bases. CDR1 and CDR2 from the germline V gene are LGHNA and YSLEER. After removal of 1 base from V and 6 bases from J, the junction contained 12 bases not matched to a gene. The CDR3 runs to 18 residues.

The CDR3 spells CASNLRDRVYEQYF. The CDR3 region has the DNA TGTGCCAGCAACCTCCGGGACAGGGTCTACGAGCAGTACTTC. The chain has TRBV28 and TRBJ2-7; 9 positions agree with TRBD1. From germline, CDR1 is MDHEN and CDR2 SYDVKM. The trim removed 7 bases at V and 3 bases at J, leaving 7 bases unmatched. The CDR3 spans 14 residues. The full variable domain, in which reference TRBV28 and TRBJ2-7 provide the parts outside the CDR3, is DVKVTQSSRYLVKRTGEKVFLECVQDMDHENMFWYRQDPGLGLRLIYFSYDVKMKEKGDIPEGYSVSREKKERFSLILESASTNQTSMYLCASNLRDRVYEQYFGPGTRLTVT.

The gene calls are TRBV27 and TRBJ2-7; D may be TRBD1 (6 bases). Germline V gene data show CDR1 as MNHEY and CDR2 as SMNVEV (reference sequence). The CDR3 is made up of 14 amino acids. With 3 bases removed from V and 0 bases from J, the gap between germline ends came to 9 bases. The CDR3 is CASSLSGVSYEQYF. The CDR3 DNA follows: TGTGCCAGCAGTTTGTCAGGGGTCTCCTACGAGCAGTACTTC.

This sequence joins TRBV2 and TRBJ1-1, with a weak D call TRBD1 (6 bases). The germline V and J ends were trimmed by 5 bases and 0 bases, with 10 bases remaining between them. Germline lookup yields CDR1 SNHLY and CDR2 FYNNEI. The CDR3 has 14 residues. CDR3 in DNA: TGTGCCAGCAGTCCAGGGGATATGAACACTGAAGCTTTCTTT. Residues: CASSPGDMNTEAFF.

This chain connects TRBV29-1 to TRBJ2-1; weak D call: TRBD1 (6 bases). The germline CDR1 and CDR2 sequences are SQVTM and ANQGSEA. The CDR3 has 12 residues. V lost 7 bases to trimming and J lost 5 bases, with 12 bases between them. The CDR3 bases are TGCAGCGCCTCGGACAGCCACAATGAGCAGTTCTTC. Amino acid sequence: CSASDSHNEQFF.

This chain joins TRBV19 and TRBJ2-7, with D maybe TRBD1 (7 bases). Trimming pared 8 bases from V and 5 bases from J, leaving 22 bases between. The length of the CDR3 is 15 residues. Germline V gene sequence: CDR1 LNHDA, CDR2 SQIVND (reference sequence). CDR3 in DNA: TGTGCCAGTGGTGAGCGGAGGGGGCATCGCAACGAGCAGTACTTC. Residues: CASGERRGHRNEQYF.

CDR3 amino acids: CASSLVAKSTDTQYF. The CDR3 DNA is TGCGCCAGCAGCTTGGTAGCGAAAAGCACAGATACGCAGTATTTT. The genes are TRBV5-1 and TRBJ2-3; D is perhaps TRBD2 (5 bases). V was trimmed by 0 bases and J by 0 bases, leaving 8 bases between them. CDR1 SGHRS and CDR2 YFSETQ come from the germline V gene. The CDR3 contains 15 residues.

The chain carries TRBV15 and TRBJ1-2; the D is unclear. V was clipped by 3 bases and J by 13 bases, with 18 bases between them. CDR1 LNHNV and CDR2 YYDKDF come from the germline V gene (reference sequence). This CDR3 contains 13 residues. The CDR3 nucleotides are TGTGCCACCAGCAGTCTGCGGAGAGACGCTATCACCTTC. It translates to CATSSLRRDAITF.

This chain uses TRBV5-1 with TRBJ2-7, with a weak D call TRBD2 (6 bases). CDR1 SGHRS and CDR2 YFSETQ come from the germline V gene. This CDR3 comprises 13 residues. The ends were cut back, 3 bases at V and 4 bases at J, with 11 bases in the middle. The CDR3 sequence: CASSSLSGYEQYF. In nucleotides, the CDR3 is TGCGCCAGCAGCTCGCTTAGCGGTTACGAGCAGTACTTC.

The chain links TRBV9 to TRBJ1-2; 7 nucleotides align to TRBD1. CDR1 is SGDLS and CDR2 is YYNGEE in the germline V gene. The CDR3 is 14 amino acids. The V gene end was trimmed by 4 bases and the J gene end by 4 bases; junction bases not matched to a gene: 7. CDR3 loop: CASSPEAGGYGYTF. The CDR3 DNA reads TGTGCCAGCAGCCCAGAGGCAGGGGGCTATGGCTACACCTTC.

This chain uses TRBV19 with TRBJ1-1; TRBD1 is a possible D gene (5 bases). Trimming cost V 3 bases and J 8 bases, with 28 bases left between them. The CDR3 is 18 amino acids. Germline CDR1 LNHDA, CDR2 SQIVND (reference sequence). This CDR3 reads CASSMRSPKVDRHLEAFF. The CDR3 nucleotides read TGTGCCAGTAGTATGAGAAGTCCGAAGGTTGACAGACACTTGGAAGCTTTCTTT.

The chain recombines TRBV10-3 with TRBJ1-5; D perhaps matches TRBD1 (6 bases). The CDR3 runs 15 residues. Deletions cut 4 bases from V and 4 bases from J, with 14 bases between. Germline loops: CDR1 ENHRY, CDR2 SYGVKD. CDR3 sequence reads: CAISGRQEPNQPQHF. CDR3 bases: TGTGCCATCAGTGGGCGACAGGAACCAAATCAGCCCCAGCATTTT.

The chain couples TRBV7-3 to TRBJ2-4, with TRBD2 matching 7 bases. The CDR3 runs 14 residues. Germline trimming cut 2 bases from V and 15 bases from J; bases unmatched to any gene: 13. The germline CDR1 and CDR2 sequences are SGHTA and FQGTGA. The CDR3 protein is CASSLGEGRGPRYF. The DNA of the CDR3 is TGTGCCAGCAGCTTAGGGGAGGGGAGAGGGCCTCGGTACTTC.

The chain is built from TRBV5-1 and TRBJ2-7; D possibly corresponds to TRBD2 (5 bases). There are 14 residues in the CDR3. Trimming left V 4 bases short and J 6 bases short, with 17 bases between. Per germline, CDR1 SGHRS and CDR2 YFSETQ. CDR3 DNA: TGCGCCAGCAGCGTATCCCGGGGTGCTCGCGAGCAGTACTTC. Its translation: CASSVSRGAREQYF.

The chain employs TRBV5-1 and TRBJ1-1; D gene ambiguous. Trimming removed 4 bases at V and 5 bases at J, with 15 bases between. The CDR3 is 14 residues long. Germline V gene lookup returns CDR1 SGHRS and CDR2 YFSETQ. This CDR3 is CASSLDGLRTEAFF. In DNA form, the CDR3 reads TGCGCCAGCAGCCTGGATGGGTTGAGGACTGAAGCTTTCTTT. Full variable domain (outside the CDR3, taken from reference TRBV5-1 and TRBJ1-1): KAGVTQTPRYLIKTRGQQVTLSCSPISGHRSVSWYQQTPGQGLQFLFEYFSETQRNKGNFPGRFSGRQFSNSRSEMNVSTLELGDSALYLCASSLDGLRTEAFFGQGTRLTVV.

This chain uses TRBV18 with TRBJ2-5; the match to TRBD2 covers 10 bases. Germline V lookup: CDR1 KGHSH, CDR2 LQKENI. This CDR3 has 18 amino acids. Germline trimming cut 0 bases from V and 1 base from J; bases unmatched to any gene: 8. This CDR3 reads CASSPPNFERGGQETQYF. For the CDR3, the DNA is TGTGCCAGCTCACCACCCAACTTTGAGCGGGGGGGCCAAGAGACCCAGTACTTC.

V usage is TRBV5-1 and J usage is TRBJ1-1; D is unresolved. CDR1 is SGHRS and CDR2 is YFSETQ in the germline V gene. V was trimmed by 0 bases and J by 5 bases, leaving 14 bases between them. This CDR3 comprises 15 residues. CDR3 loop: CASSLAGGVGTEAFF. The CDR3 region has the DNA TGCGCCAGCAGCTTGGCTGGCGGGGTCGGGACTGAAGCTTTCTTT.

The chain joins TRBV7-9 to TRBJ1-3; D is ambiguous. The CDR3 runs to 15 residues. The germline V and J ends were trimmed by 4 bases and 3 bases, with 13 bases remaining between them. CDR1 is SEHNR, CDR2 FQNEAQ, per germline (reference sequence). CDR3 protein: CASSSQELYGNTIYF. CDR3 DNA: TGTGCCAGCAGCTCCCAGGAACTGTATGGAAACACCATATATTTT.

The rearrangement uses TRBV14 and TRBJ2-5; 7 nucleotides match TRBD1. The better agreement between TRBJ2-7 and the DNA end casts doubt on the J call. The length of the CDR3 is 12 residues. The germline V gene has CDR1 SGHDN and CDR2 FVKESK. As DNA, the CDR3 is TGTGCCAGCAGCTCACAGGGGTACGAGCAGTACTTC. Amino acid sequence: CASSSQGYEQYF.

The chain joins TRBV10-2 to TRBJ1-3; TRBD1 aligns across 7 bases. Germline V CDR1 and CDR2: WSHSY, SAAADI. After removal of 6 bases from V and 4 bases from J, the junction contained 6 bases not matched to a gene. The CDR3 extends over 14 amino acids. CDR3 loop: CASRATGSGNTIYF. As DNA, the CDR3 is TGCGCCAGCAGGGCGACAGGGAGCGGAAACACCATATATTTT.

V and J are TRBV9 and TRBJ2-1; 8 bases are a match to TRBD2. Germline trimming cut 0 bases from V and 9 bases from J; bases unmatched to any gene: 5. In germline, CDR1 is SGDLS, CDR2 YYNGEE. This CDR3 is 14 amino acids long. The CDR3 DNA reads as TGTGCCAGCAGCGTAGCGGGAGGGCCAGGTGAGCAGTTCTTC. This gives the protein CASSVAGGPGEQFF.